This T cell receptor (beta chain) stems from a study of T cells in Graves' hyperthyroidism and ophthalmopathy. About the study: Blood was drawn when the patient was first diagnosed and still untreated.

Trimming removed 1 base from V and 2 bases from J, with 11 bases in between. The CDR3 has 15 residues. Germline V gives CDR1 SGHNT, CDR2 YENEEA. This clonotype was counted ten times or more. TCR beta CDR3 region amplification was performed from RNA transcripts. HTBI primers were the set used in a first-round RT-PCR of the TCR CDR3. TCRdb independently ran MiXCR on the multiplex PCR reads; one entry per CDR3 protein. The sample contains about 360,000 distinct CDR3 sequences, less than 15% of which appear only once. This clonotype was obtained from a woman aged 18 to 35 with Graves' hyperthyroidism. This sequence joins TRBV11-3 and TRBJ2-5; D not resolved. Sequenced: blood. The CDR3 DNA is TGTGCCAGCAGCTTAGGAGGCACAGAACAAGAGACCCAGTACTTC. Protein: CASSLGGTEQETQYF.